The 21 T cell receptor beta chains presented below share a single source sample, sequenced in a study of T cell responses to AZD1222 COVID-19 vaccine. The protocol was immunoSEQ multiplex PCR, while the TCRdb copy is restricted to in-frame clones and leaves out a portion. The sample lists fewer than 120,000 clones, roughly 90% occurring once. This specimen consisted of peripheral blood, obtained 28 days after the second AZD1222 dose. The origin of the receptors is an adult who received the AZD1222 COVID-19 vaccine.

This chain connects TRBV6-1 to TRBJ2-1; 14 nucleotides match TRBD2. The J segment lost 6 bases and the V segment lost 6 bases, leaving 1 base of the junction unmatched. Germline lookup yields CDR1 MNHNS and CDR2 SASEGT. The CDR3 runs to 14 residues. CDR3 bases: TGTGCCAGCAGAGGGACTAGCGGGAGCAATGAGCAGTTCTTC. Its protein is CASRGTSGSNEQFF.

In nucleotides, the CDR3 is TGTGCCAGCAGCGAACTCGGGACATCGCATAGAGAAGCTTTCTTT. This encodes CASSELGTSHREAFF. This rearrangement joins TRBV25-1 to TRBJ1-1; the D gene is possibly TRBD1 (6 bases). Germline lookup yields CDR1 MGHDK and CDR2 SYGVNS. V gave up 6 bases and J gave up 8 bases, with 22 bases separating them. The CDR3 consists of 15 residues.

This clone was counted once. The chain is built from TRBV19 and TRBJ1-2; D uncertain. V dropped 10 bases and J dropped 1 base, with 10 bases sitting between them. Germline V gives CDR1 LNHDA, CDR2 SQIVND (reference sequence). The CDR3 loop spans 12 amino acids. CDR3 coding DNA: TGTGCCATCCCGGCCCGTAACTATGGCTACACCTTC. Protein: CAIPARNYGYTF.

This chain uses TRBV7-2 with TRBJ1-4; D remains ambiguous. This CDR3 has 14 residues. Germline assignment: CDR1 SGHTA and CDR2 FQGNSA. Trimming cost V 5 bases and J 2 bases, with 9 bases left between them. The CDR3 DNA follows: TGTGCCAGCAGCAATATTCTTACTAATGAAAAACTGTTTTTT. Translation gives CASSNILTNEKLFF.

J is TRBJ1-5 and V is TRBV18, with 7 bases matching TRBD1. The CDR3 has 13 residues. J lost 7 bases, V lost 3 bases, and 3 bases had no gene match. Per the germline V gene, CDR1 is KGHSH and CDR2 is LQKENI. The CDR3 loop reads CASSPGTVQPQHF. For the CDR3, the DNA is TGTGCCAGCTCACCGGGGACAGTCCAGCCCCAGCATTTT.

The CDR3 sequence: CASSYMIAGEGDTQYF. The CDR3 DNA follows: TGCGCCAGCAGCTATATGATAGCGGGAGAGGGAGATACGCAGTATTTT. This rearrangement joins TRBV4-1 to TRBJ2-3; TRBD2 matches 9 bases. The CDR3 consists of 16 residues. Germline lookup yields CDR1 MGHRA and CDR2 YSYEKL. With V trimmed by 5 bases and J by 5 bases, 11 bases remained unmatched.

DNA of the CDR3: TGTGCCAGCAGTTTAAGGGTCCCTCTCTATGGCTACACCTTC. Protein sequence: CASSLRVPLYGYTF. The J gene is TRBJ1-2, the V gene TRBV27, with D unresolved. CDR3 length: 14 amino acids. CDR1 and CDR2 (germline): MNHEY, SMNVEV (reference sequence). The ends were cut back, 2 bases at V and 4 bases at J, with 11 bases in the middle.

The rearrangement uses TRBV11-3 and TRBJ2-1; 9 bases line up with TRBD1. V trimming: 5 bases; J trimming: 8 bases; junction bases outside the gene matches: 10. This CDR3 spans 15 amino acids. Germline V gene lookup returns CDR1 SGHNT and CDR2 YENEEA. The CDR3 sequence: CASSLRDRVADEQFF. The DNA for the CDR3 is TGTGCCAGCAGCCTAAGGGACAGGGTAGCCGATGAGCAGTTCTTC.

The gene calls are TRBV5-1 and TRBJ1-1, with D unresolved. The V end was cut by 0 bases, the J end by 5 bases, with 11 bases between. The CDR3 has 14 residues. Germline-derived CDR1 and CDR2 are SGHRS and YFSETQ. The DNA of the CDR3 is TGCGCCAGCAGCTTGGACCCCCGGGGAACTGAAGCTTTCTTT. It specifies CASSLDPRGTEAFF.

The chain has TRBV2 and TRBJ2-2; 15 nucleotides align to TRBD2. In germline, CDR1 is SNHLY, CDR2 FYNNEI. The V gene end was trimmed by 7 bases and the J gene end by 7 bases; junction bases not matched to a gene: 7. This CDR3 contains 16 residues. CDR3 loop: CASTPGLAGGSGELFF. Here the CDR3 DNA reads TGTGCCAGCACTCCGGGACTAGCGGGGGGTAGCGGGGAGCTGTTTTTT.

This chain joins TRBV11-2 and TRBJ1-2, with D uncertain. Germline loops: CDR1 SGHAT, CDR2 FQNNGV. Trimming removed 2 bases from V and 3 bases from J, with 13 bases in between. The CDR3 totals 15 residues. The CDR3 nucleotides read TGTGCCAGCAGCTTAAATGGACCCTCTTACTATGGCTACACCTTC. This translates into CASSLNGPSYYGYTF. The whole variable domain, filled in from reference TRBV11-2 and TRBJ1-2, reads EAGVAQSPRYKIIEKRQSVAFWCNPISGHATLYWYQQILGQGPKLLIQFQNNGVVDDSQLPKDRFSAERLKGVDSTLKIQPAKLEDSAVYLCASSLNGPSYYGYTFGSGTRLTVV.

V is TRBV7-8 and J is TRBJ1-2; D is perhaps TRBD1 (6 bases). The V end lost 3 bases, the J end lost 1 base, and 12 bases lay between the germline ends. CDR1 and CDR2 (germline): SGHVS, FQNEAQ. This CDR3 is built from 15 residues. The CDR3 DNA follows: TGTGCCAGCAGCTTTAACAGGGCCTTTAACTATGGCTACACCTTC. Its translation is CASSFNRAFNYGYTF. The full variable domain, completed using reference TRBV7-8 and TRBJ1-2, is GAGVSQSPRYKVAKRGQDVALRCDPISGHVSLFWYQQALGQGPEFLTYFQNEAQLDKSGLPSDRFFAERPEGSVSTLKIQRTQQEDSAVYLCASSFNRAFNYGYTFGSGTRLTVV.

The genes are TRBV7-2 and TRBJ2-7, with 12 bases lining up with TRBD2. The CDR3 runs to 15 residues. V shed 6 bases and J 4 bases; nucleotides not matched to a gene: 7. CDR1 is SGHTA, CDR2 FQGNSA, per germline. This chain's CDR3 is CASRLTSGRWYEQYF. CDR3 in DNA: TGTGCCAGCAGGCTGACTAGCGGGAGATGGTACGAGCAGTACTTC.

This chain connects TRBV5-1 to TRBJ1-3, with D maybe TRBD1 (6 bases). CDR3 size: 16 residues. V was pared by 0 bases and J by 4 bases, with 14 bases between. CDR1 and CDR2 (germline): SGHRS, YFSETQ. The DNA of the CDR3 is TGCGCCAGCAGCTTGGCTTCGACAGGTCTGGGAAACACCATATATTTT. The encoded protein is CASSLASTGLGNTIYF.

The V and J genes are TRBV7-9 and TRBJ2-1; 7 bases line up with TRBD2. The length of the CDR3 is 16 residues. The V gene's germline CDR1 is SEHNR and CDR2 FQNEAQ (reference sequence). V lost 0 bases and J lost 2; bases outside the gene matches: 4. The CDR3 coding sequence is TGTGCCAGCAGCTTAGCGCCCGGACTAGCCTACAATGAGCAGTTCTTC. It yields the protein CASSLAPGLAYNEQFF.

This CDR3 is CASSDGRARHTQYF. CDR3 DNA sequence: TGTGCCAGCAGTGACGGGAGAGCACGCCATACGCAGTATTTT. The V gene is TRBV2, the J gene TRBJ2-3; TRBD2 is a possible D gene (6 bases). V dropped 3 bases and J dropped 7 bases, with 14 bases sitting between them. CDR1 is SNHLY and CDR2 is FYNNEI in the germline V gene. This CDR3 spans 14 amino acids.

This clone was picked up a small number of times. This sequence joins TRBV5-1 and TRBJ2-7; possibly TRBD1 or TRBD2 for D (5 bases each). The CDR3 loop spans 11 amino acids. CDR1 is SGHRS and CDR2 is YFSETQ in the germline V gene. Trimming took off 4 bases at V and 4 bases at J, with 6 bases between the two ends. CDR3: CASSEGYEQYF. CDR3 DNA: TGCGCCAGCAGCGAGGGGTACGAGCAGTACTTC.

V and J are TRBV5-4 and TRBJ2-5; 9 nucleotides align to TRBD2. Germline V gene data show CDR1 as SGHNT and CDR2 as YYREEE (reference sequence). V was pared by 1 base and J by 5 bases, with 6 bases of the junction left unmatched. This CDR3 contains 15 residues. The CDR3: CASSLRAGGPETQYF. CDR3 DNA: TGTGCCAGCAGCTTGAGAGCGGGAGGACCGGAGACCCAGTACTTC.

This chain uses TRBV29-1 with TRBJ2-7; D might be TRBD2 (5 bases). Per the germline V gene, CDR1 is SQVTM and CDR2 is ANQGSEA. V lost 2 bases and J lost 2, with 16 bases in between. The CDR3 length is 15 residues. CDR3 sequence reads: CSVEIPELEAYEQYF. CDR3 nucleotide sequence: TGCAGCGTTGAAATCCCCGAGTTGGAGGCCTACGAGCAGTACTTC.

This chain joins TRBV11-3 and TRBJ2-6; no definite D call. V lost 5 bases and J lost 2, with 10 bases in between. Germline lookup yields CDR1 SGHNT and CDR2 YENEEA. The CDR3 contains 15 residues. The CDR3 region has the DNA TGTGCCAGCAGCATCGGAACAGCTGGGGCCAACGTCCTGACTTTC. Translation gives CASSIGTAGANVLTF.

This chain joins TRBV7-9 and TRBJ1-6; 8 nucleotides line up with TRBD1. J was trimmed by 7 bases and V by 6 bases; bases with no gene match: 2. CDR3 length: 13 residues. The germline CDR1 and CDR2 sequences are SEHNR and FQNEAQ (reference sequence). The CDR3 DNA follows: TGTGCCAGCAGTCCAGGGGGCAATTCACCCCTCCACTTT. This sequence encodes CASSPGGNSPLHF.